The clone carrying this T cell receptor beta chain was observed a handful of times. Its antigen remains unidentified. Data came from immunoSEQ multiplex PCR; TCRdb stores just in-frame clones and leaves some out. This table holds approximately 330,000 clones, just under 80% found once. The sample is drawn from a study of cytotoxic CD8 clonotypes in ibrutinib-treated CLL. On the study more broadly: Of a cohort that held about a dozen relapsed/refractory and roughly 15 treatment-naive patients, some 17 were IGHV unmutated. Once treatment had gone on for a median of 12 months, range 6 to 36, response samples were drawn.

The germline gives CDR1 SNHLY, CDR2 FYNNEI. CDR3 length: 14 amino acids. The V gene lost 11 bases and the J gene lost 7 bases, with 21 bases spanning the gap. Study results and caveats: Sampling times (in sustained-remission versus progressing patients) were not the same. Increased clonality at ibrutinib response gave way to a return toward baseline at progression.

Sequences were derived from PBMCs, sampled before ibrutinib treatment. This sequence joins TRBV2 and TRBJ1-5, with TRBD1 as a possible D gene (5 bases). The receptor was isolated from a human donor with chronic lymphocytic leukemia. The CDR3 coding sequence is TGTGCCTGCGCAGGTGGGAGGGGTGACCAGCCCCAGCATTTT. This codes for CACAGGRGDQPQHF.